One sample yielded the 7 T cell receptor beta chains listed below, sequenced in a study of a mutant IDH1 vaccine in newly diagnosed glioma. Only in-frame clones appear in the TCRdb table, and some are missing; sequencing was by immunoSEQ multiplex PCR. The table records about 82,000 clones, 65% to 90% of them present only once. Antigens of these TCRs are unknown. Regarding time point: week 23, last vaccination. Doses consisted of 300 ug of mutant IDH1 20-mer peptide each, paired with topical imiquimod. The sequencing used PBMCs, collected from a glioma patient whose treatment included an IDH1 peptide vaccine. These receptors originate from a man aged 30-40 years with glioma. Some clones in this sample may be carry-over from other donors' samples.

The gene calls are TRBV14 and TRBJ1-2; weak D call: TRBD1 (5 bases). The CDR3 extends over 15 amino acids. Looked up from germline, CDR1 is SGHDN and CDR2 is FVKESK. V was cut by 1 base and J by 8 bases, with 17 bases left in between. CDR3 bases: TGTGCCAGCAGCCAAGGTGGTATGGGCCGGACAGGCTACACCTTC. Encoded protein: CASSQGGMGRTGYTF.

The chain has TRBV25-1 and TRBJ2-2, with D unclear. Trimming left V 2 bases short and J 3 bases short, with 10 bases between. The CDR3 sequence is 15 residues long. Looked up from germline, CDR1 is MGHDK and CDR2 is SYGVNS. In DNA form, the CDR3 reads TGTGCCAGCAGTGAAGGGGTTAGGGACACCGGGGAGCTGTTTTTT. Translating gives CASSEGVRDTGELFF.

The chain is built from TRBV29-1 and TRBJ2-2; 12 nucleotides line up with TRBD2. After removal of 8 bases from V and 5 bases from J, the junction contained 18 bases not matched to a gene. The CDR3 length is 18 residues. Germline V gene data show CDR1 as SQVTM and CDR2 as ANQGSEA. The CDR3 DNA sequence: TGCAGCACCCGGACTAGCGGGAACCTGGGGAGAACGACCGGGGAGCTGTTTTTT. The encoded protein is CSTRTSGNLGRTTGELFF.

The rearrangement uses TRBV7-9 and TRBJ2-2; D perhaps matches TRBD1 (6 bases). This CDR3 is 15 amino acids long. Trimming left V 2 bases short and J 6 bases short, with 13 bases between. The V gene's germline CDR1 is SEHNR and CDR2 FQNEAQ (reference sequence). The chain's CDR3 is CASSLMSGDAGELFF. The DNA of the CDR3 is TGTGCCAGCAGCTTAATGTCAGGGGATGCCGGGGAGCTGTTTTTT.

The chain couples TRBV2 to TRBJ1-3, with TRBD1 as a possible D gene (5 bases). This CDR3 is 15 amino acids long. The germline gives CDR1 SNHLY, CDR2 FYNNEI. Trimming pared 2 bases from V and 11 bases from J, leaving 19 bases between. CDR3 sequence reads: CASSEQGVGYGAIYF. The CDR3 DNA is TGTGCCAGCAGTGAACAAGGGGTGGGATACGGAGCCATATATTTT.

As DNA, the CDR3 is TGTGCCAGCAGTGTTGATCCACCTCAGGGAAGGGGATCCTACGAGCAGTACTTC. This translates into CASSVDPPQGRGSYEQYF. V usage is TRBV6-1 and J usage is TRBJ2-7; weak D call: TRBD1 (5 bases). From germline, CDR1 is MNHNS and CDR2 SASEGT. There are 18 residues in the CDR3. V was cut by 4 bases and J by 1 base, with 23 bases left in between.

The genes are TRBV6-4 and TRBJ2-1; the match to TRBD2 covers 7 bases. J lost 0 bases, V lost 6 bases, and 11 bases had no gene match. The length of the CDR3 is 17 residues. CDR1 MRHNA and CDR2 SNTAGT come from the germline V gene. CDR3 DNA sequence: TGTGCCAGCAGCCCTCAGCCAGCGGGAAGCTCCTACAATGAGCAGTTCTTC. Translating it yields CASSPQPAGSSYNEQFF.